The rows below give T cell receptor beta chains drawn from one sample of a study of blood T cell repertoires in COVID-19. The assay was immunoSEQ multiplex PCR, and TCRdb's table has in-frame clones only and misses some. In the table there are around 300,000 clones, almost 90% of which are singletons. Sequences were obtained from PBMCs or T cells enriched from blood (not recorded which). The receptors originated from a woman aged 18-35 years with acute COVID-19. CDR3s include the opening cysteine and the closing phenylalanine or tryptophan. The order of the fields is CDR3 protein, CDR3 DNA, V gene, D gene, J gene, clone size. A D gene is named only where the DNA matches it firmly. Size is omitted from some rows. Given values are once, few, many or a class for expanded clones.

CDR3: CASSLGAGGNLNEQFF
DNA: TGTGCCAGCAGCCTGGGGGCAGGGGGTAATCTCAATGAGCAGTTCTTC
V: TRBV7-3
D: TRBD1
J: TRBJ2-1
size: -

CDR3: CASRDPRATNEKLFF
DNA: TGTGCCAGCAGGGACCCCAGGGCAACTAATGAAAAACTGTTTTTT
V: TRBV2
D: -
J: TRBJ1-4
size: once

CDR3: CASSKIRTLYNEQFF
DNA: TGTGCCAGCAGCAAAATCAGGACTCTGTACAATGAGCAGTTCTTC
V: TRBV21-1
D: -
J: TRBJ2-1
size: -

CDR3: CASSKGYPKEYEQYF
DNA: TGTGCCAGCAGTAAAGGATATCCCAAGGAGTACGAGCAGTACTTC
V: TRBV27
D: -
J: TRBJ2-7
size: -

CDR3: CASSLGLPGQGANYGYTF
DNA: TGTGCCAGCAGCTTGGGACTTCCGGGACAGGGGGCTAACTATGGCTACACCTTC
V: TRBV5-4
D: TRBD1
J: TRBJ1-2
size: -

CDR3: CAWGTGGGNEKLFF
DNA: TGTGCCTGGGGAACAGGGGGCGGGAATGAAAAACTGTTTTTT
V: TRBV30
D: TRBD1
J: TRBJ1-4
size: -

CDR3: CAWSSSQETQYF
DNA: TGTGCCTGGTCTTCTAGCCAAGAGACCCAGTACTTC
V: TRBV30
D: -
J: TRBJ2-5
size: -

CDR3: CASSLTGLGSYNEQFF
DNA: TGTGCCAGCAGTTTAACGGGACTAGGCTCCTACAATGAGCAGTTCTTC
V: TRBV27
D: TRBD2
J: TRBJ2-1
size: -

CDR3: CASSKTSRVDMEKLFF
DNA: TGTGCCAGCAGTAAAACTTCCAGGGTGGATATGGAAAAACTGTTTTTT
V: TRBV27
D: -
J: TRBJ1-4
size: -

CDR3: CASRSRALNTEAFF
DNA: TGTGCCAGCAGATCCAGGGCCCTTAACACTGAAGCTTTCTTT
V: TRBV28
D: -
J: TRBJ1-1
size: -

CDR3: CASSLGDSNAQPQHF
DNA: TGTGCCAGCAGCTTGGGGGACAGTAACGCTCAGCCCCAGCATTTT
V: TRBV5-8
D: TRBD1
J: TRBJ1-5
size: -

CDR3: CASSLGLAGPDTQYF
DNA: TGCGCCAGCAGCTTGGGACTAGCGGGACCAGATACGCAGTATTTT
V: TRBV5-1
D: TRBD2
J: TRBJ2-3
size: -

CDR3: CASSGGTDTQYF
DNA: TGTGCCAGCAGCGGCGGGACAGATACGCAGTATTTT
V: TRBV6-6
D: -
J: TRBJ2-3
size: -

CDR3: CASSQDRSTSGSLDTQYF
DNA: TGCGCCAGCAGCCAAGATCGTTCGACTAGCGGGAGTTTGGATACGCAGTATTTT
V: TRBV4-1
D: TRBD2
J: TRBJ2-3
size: -

CDR3: CASSYSGSSYEQYF
DNA: TGTGCCAGCAGTTACTCGGGCAGTTCCTACGAGCAGTACTTC
V: TRBV6-5
D: -
J: TRBJ2-7
size: once

CDR3: CASISSTNEKLFF
DNA: TGTGCCAGCATTAGTTCAACTAATGAAAAACTGTTTTTT
V: TRBV5-6
D: -
J: TRBJ1-4
size: -

CDR3: CASSSTGTGGLDEQFF
DNA: TGTGCCAGTAGTTCTACCGGGACAGGGGGTTTGGATGAGCAGTTCTTC
V: TRBV19
D: TRBD1
J: TRBJ2-1
size: -

CDR3: CASDRLAGFQETQYF
DNA: TGTGCCAGCGACCGACTAGCGGGATTCCAAGAGACCCAGTACTTC
V: TRBV9
D: TRBD2
J: TRBJ2-5
size: -

CDR3: CASSLMAGPGEQYF
DNA: TGTGCCAGCAGTTTAATGGCAGGCCCCGGCGAGCAGTACTTC
V: TRBV27
D: -
J: TRBJ2-7
size: -

CDR3: CAWSVASPNTEAFF
DNA: TGTGCCTGGAGTGTTGCCAGTCCCAACACTGAAGCTTTCTTT
V: TRBV30
D: -
J: TRBJ1-1
size: -

CDR3: CASLSPGLAEDNEQFF
DNA: TGTGCCTCTCTCTCTCCAGGACTAGCGGAGGACAATGAGCAGTTCTTC
V: TRBV30
D: TRBD2
J: TRBJ2-1
size: -

CDR3: CAWSVAGQPQHF
DNA: TGTGCCTGGAGTGTTGCAGGTCAGCCCCAGCATTTT
V: TRBV30
D: -
J: TRBJ1-5
size: once

CDR3: CAISVGGRDYEQYF
DNA: TGTGCCATCAGTGTAGGGGGACGGGACTACGAGCAGTACTTC
V: TRBV10-3
D: -
J: TRBJ2-7
size: few

CDR3: CASSQDLRGLSPYEQYF
DNA: TGCGCCAGCAGCCAAGACCTCCGAGGTTTAAGTCCCTACGAGCAGTACTTC
V: TRBV4-1
D: -
J: TRBJ2-7
size: -

CDR3: CASRPPGGNSPLHF
DNA: TGTGCCAGCAGACCCCCGGGGGGAAATTCACCCCTCCACTTT
V: TRBV5-4
D: -
J: TRBJ1-6
size: -

CDR3: CATSSQGGPRGNQPQHF
DNA: TGTGCCACCAGCTCCCAAGGCGGGCCTCGAGGCAATCAGCCCCAGCATTTT
V: TRBV15
D: -
J: TRBJ1-5
size: few

CDR3: CASSRGQYTEAFF
DNA: TGTGCCAGCAGCCGGGGACAGTACACTGAAGCTTTCTTT
V: TRBV7-9
D: TRBD1
J: TRBJ1-1
size: -

CDR3: CATRPTGNQETQYF
DNA: TGTGCCACCAGGCCGACAGGGAACCAGGAGACCCAGTACTTC
V: TRBV15
D: TRBD1
J: TRBJ2-5
size: once

CDR3: CASSPASGNNEQFF
DNA: TGTGCCAGTAGTCCGGCTAGCGGGAACAATGAGCAGTTCTTC
V: TRBV19
D: TRBD2
J: TRBJ2-1
size: -

CDR3: CASSQVVRSQETQYF
DNA: TGCGCCAGCAGCCAAGTGGTTCGGAGCCAAGAGACCCAGTACTTC
V: TRBV4-1
D: -
J: TRBJ2-5
size: -

CDR3: CASSFLDRGYEQYF
DNA: TGCGCCAGCAGCTTTCTGGACAGGGGTTACGAGCAGTACTTC
V: TRBV5-1
D: TRBD1
J: TRBJ2-7
size: -

CDR3: CASSKLAYSTDTQYF
DNA: TGCGCCAGCAGCAAACTAGCCTATAGCACAGATACGCAGTATTTT
V: TRBV4-3
D: -
J: TRBJ2-3
size: -

CDR3: CASSLLRGFDEQYF
DNA: TGTGCCAGCAGCCTCCTCAGGGGTTTTGACGAGCAGTACTTC
V: TRBV11-2
D: -
J: TRBJ2-7
size: many

CDR3: CSVVRLAGNEQFF
DNA: TGCAGCGTTGTGAGACTAGCGGGAAATGAGCAGTTCTTC
V: TRBV29-1
D: TRBD2
J: TRBJ2-1
size: -

CDR3: CASSADRGSGSPLHF
DNA: TGTGCCAGCAGCGCCGACAGGGGGTCAGGTTCACCCCTCCACTTT
V: TRBV7-9
D: TRBD1
J: TRBJ1-6
size: few

CDR3: CASSGGQGGYGYTF
DNA: TGTGCCAGCAGTGGGGGACAGGGCGGCTATGGCTACACCTTC
V: TRBV2
D: TRBD1
J: TRBJ1-2
size: -

CDR3: CASSLGTNLPSGANVLTF
DNA: TGTGCCAGCAGCTTAGGAACTAACCTCCCCTCTGGGGCCAACGTCCTGACTTTC
V: TRBV7-6
D: -
J: TRBJ2-6
size: -

CDR3: CAWSGETSLYEQYF
DNA: TGTGCCTGGAGTGGGGAGACTAGCCTGTACGAGCAGTACTTC
V: TRBV30
D: TRBD2
J: TRBJ2-7
size: -

CDR3: CASSKRPDYNEKLFF
DNA: TGTGCCAGCAGCAAAAGACCAGACTATAATGAAAAACTGTTTTTT
V: TRBV9
D: -
J: TRBJ1-4
size: -

CDR3: CASSYAVGQGTDTQYF
DNA: TGTGCCAGCAGTTACGCAGTCGGACAGGGGACAGATACGCAGTATTTT
V: TRBV6-5
D: TRBD1
J: TRBJ2-3
size: -

CDR3: CASSLGSVTEAFF
DNA: TGCGCCAGCAGCTTGGGGTCGGTTACTGAAGCTTTCTTT
V: TRBV5-1
D: -
J: TRBJ1-1
size: -

CDR3: CSVGLRLVRDTQYF
DNA: TGCAGCGTTGGTCTTCGGCTGGTGCGGGATACGCAGTATTTT
V: TRBV29-1
D: -
J: TRBJ2-3
size: -

CDR3: CASSLSASFNEQYF
DNA: TGTGCCAGCAGCTTATCGGCTAGTTTCAACGAGCAGTACTTC
V: TRBV11-2
D: -
J: TRBJ2-7
size: few

CDR3: CASRSSGSKRVDEQFF
DNA: TGTGCCAGCAGGTCTAGCGGGAGTAAAAGGGTGGATGAGCAGTTCTTC
V: TRBV28
D: TRBD2
J: TRBJ2-1
size: -

CDR3: CAWSPGTGGLEQYF
DNA: TGTGCCTGGAGCCCCGGGACAGGGGGCCTCGAGCAGTACTTC
V: TRBV30
D: TRBD1
J: TRBJ2-7
size: -

CDR3: CASSTWTEEGEKLFF
DNA: TGTGCCAGCAGCACCTGGACGGAGGAGGGGGAAAAACTGTTTTTT
V: TRBV7-9
D: -
J: TRBJ1-4
size: -

CDR3: CASSHREDSQGSYYNEQFF
DNA: TGTGCCAGCAGCCATAGAGAGGACAGCCAAGGAAGTTACTACAATGAGCAGTTCTTC
V: TRBV7-8
D: -
J: TRBJ2-1
size: once

CDR3: CASSPTGVGAEAFF
DNA: TGTGCCAGCAGCCCGACAGGGGTGGGGGCTGAAGCTTTCTTT
V: TRBV3-1/TRBV3-2
D: TRBD1
J: TRBJ1-1
size: -

CDR3: CAWHAEEKLFF
DNA: TGTGCCTGGCACGCTGAGGAAAAACTGTTTTTT
V: TRBV30
D: -
J: TRBJ1-4
size: once

CDR3: CASSLGTSPYNEQFF
DNA: TGTGCCAGCAGCCTAGGGACATCACCTTACAATGAGCAGTTCTTC
V: TRBV5-5
D: -
J: TRBJ2-1
size: -

CDR3: CASSLEGDYNEQFF
DNA: TGTGCCAGCAGTTTAGAGGGAGACTACAATGAGCAGTTCTTC
V: TRBV27
D: -
J: TRBJ2-1
size: -

CDR3: CASSLYGTGYKGSLSNGGYNEQFF
DNA: TGTGCCAGTAGCCTTTACGGGACAGGATACAAGGGGTCCCTGAGTAACGGAGGATACAATGAGCAGTTCTTC
V: TRBV19
D: TRBD1
J: TRBJ2-1
size: once

CDR3: CASRKTGGAGYEQYF
DNA: TGTGCCAGCAGAAAAACAGGGGGCGCGGGCTACGAGCAGTACTTC
V: TRBV27
D: TRBD1
J: TRBJ2-7
size: few

CDR3: CASSFTVGRGRPGANVLTF
DNA: TGTGCCAGCAGCTTTACGGTGGGCAGGGGGCGCCCTGGGGCCAACGTCCTGACTTTC
V: TRBV2
D: TRBD1
J: TRBJ2-6
size: -

CDR3: CASSLVSSPETQYF
DNA: TGTGCCAGCAGCTTAGTATCCTCTCCGGAGACCCAGTACTTC
V: TRBV11-2
D: -
J: TRBJ2-5
size: -

CDR3: CATKPTGLGEKLFF
DNA: TGTGCCACCAAGCCGACAGGGCTTGGCGAAAAACTGTTTTTT
V: TRBV2
D: TRBD1
J: TRBJ1-4
size: -

CDR3: CASSERLSGGHNYGYTF
DNA: TGTGCCAGCAGCGAGCGTCTATCAGGGGGCCATAACTATGGCTACACCTTC
V: TRBV21-1
D: -
J: TRBJ1-2
size: -

CDR3: CASSILAGDNEQFF
DNA: TGTGCCAGTAGTATACTAGCGGGCGACAATGAGCAGTTCTTC
V: TRBV19
D: TRBD2
J: TRBJ2-1
size: once

CDR3: CASSPPNGREDEQYF
DNA: TGTGCCAGCAGTCCCCCCAACGGGAGGGAGGACGAGCAGTACTTC
V: TRBV6-6
D: TRBD2
J: TRBJ2-7
size: -

CDR3: CASSPRPTLYEQYF
DNA: TGTGCCAGTTCCCCCCGCCCGACTCTCTACGAGCAGTACTTC
V: TRBV27
D: -
J: TRBJ2-7
size: -